The 22 T cell receptor beta chains reported below all come from one sample, sequenced in a study of T cell responses to AZD1222 COVID-19 vaccine. The assay was immunoSEQ multiplex PCR, and TCRdb's table has in-frame clones only and misses some. This sample carries under 150,000 clones, about nine tenths of them seen once, and the ten largest clones take over 13%. Sequenced material: peripheral blood, taken on day 0 of AZD1222 vaccination. The receptors derive from an adult in good health.

This clone was observed once. The chain links TRBV28 to TRBJ2-1, with D perhaps TRBD2 (5 bases). The CDR3 is 14 amino acids. Between the trimmed V and J ends, which lost 6 bases and 9 bases, there was a span of 18 bases. Germline V CDR1 and CDR2: MDHEN, SYDVKM. The CDR3 spells CASSPGRVPGEQFF. CDR3 DNA sequence: TGTGCCAGCAGCCCCGGGCGGGTTCCGGGTGAGCAGTTCTTC.

The rearrangement uses TRBV28 and TRBJ1-1; D not resolved. Germline values: CDR1 MDHEN, CDR2 SYDVKM. V gave up 3 bases and J gave up 3 bases, with 5 bases separating them. The CDR3 runs to 12 residues. The CDR3 nucleotides read TGTGCCAGCAGTTTGCGAGACACTGAAGCTTTCTTT. It yields the protein CASSLRDTEAFF.

V usage is TRBV5-1 and J usage is TRBJ1-2; possible D gene TRBD1, 5 bases. With 3 bases removed from V and 3 bases from J, the gap between germline ends came to 15 bases. The CDR3 runs to 15 residues. Germline V gene data show CDR1 as SGHRS and CDR2 as YFSETQ. The CDR3 loop is CASSSGRRTDYGYTF. The CDR3 DNA follows: TGCGCCAGCAGCTCGGGACGTCGGACTGACTATGGCTACACCTTC.

The chain has TRBV28 and TRBJ1-5, with TRBD1 as a possible D gene (6 bases). The CDR3 runs 16 residues. Trimming took 7 bases from V and 1 from J, leaving 17 bases between them. Germline CDR1 and CDR2: MDHEN and SYDVKM. CDR3 residues: CASIPSAGASNQPQHF. The CDR3 DNA sequence: TGTGCCAGCATTCCCTCGGCGGGGGCGAGCAATCAGCCCCAGCATTTT.

The chain uses TRBV18 and TRBJ1-1; TRBD1 might be the D (5 bases). This CDR3 has 13 residues. Germline V gene data show CDR1 as KGHSH and CDR2 as LQKENI. Trimming took off 6 bases at V and 3 bases at J, with 11 bases between the two ends. The CDR3 here is CASSGRADTEAFF. The CDR3 DNA reads TGTGCCAGCTCGGGCAGGGCGGACACTGAAGCTTTCTTT.

CDR3 sequence: CASSLPGQGQIRGTEAFF. CDR3 DNA: TGTGCCAGCAGCTTACCAGGACAGGGACAGATCCGAGGCACTGAAGCTTTCTTT. This rearrangement joins TRBV7-8 to TRBJ1-1; 8 nucleotides line up with TRBD1. The germline gives CDR1 SGHVS, CDR2 FQNEAQ. The V gene end was trimmed by 2 bases and the J gene end by 4 bases; junction bases not matched to a gene: 15. The CDR3 consists of 18 residues.

V gene TRBV3-1 (or the pseudogene TRBV3-2) combines with J gene TRBJ1-5; the D gene is possibly TRBD1 (5 bases). This CDR3 region has 15 residues. Germline V gene data show CDR1 as LGHDT and CDR2 as YNNKEL (reference sequence). V shed 1 base and J shed 4 bases, with 11 bases lying between them. CDR3 bases: TGTGCCAGCAGCCAAGTGTCAGGGTCGAATCAGCCCCAGCATTTT. Encoded protein: CASSQVSGSNQPQHF.

The CDR3 nucleotides read TGTGCCAGCAGTTACTCGAACACAGGGGGTTCACCCCTCCACTTT. Protein sequence: CASSYSNTGGSPLHF. The J gene is TRBJ1-6, the V gene TRBV6-5, with 8 nucleotides matching TRBD1. Germline V gene data show CDR1 as MNHEY and CDR2 as SVGAGI. The V segment lost 0 bases and the J segment 9 bases; nucleotides outside the gene matches: 4. The CDR3 totals 15 residues.

V and J are TRBV7-2 and TRBJ2-5; D is unclear. Trimming shortened V by 1 base and J by 1 base, and 10 bases separated the two germline ends. Germline assignment: CDR1 SGHTA and CDR2 FQGNSA. The CDR3 runs 15 residues. CDR3 DNA sequence: TGTGCCAGCAGCTTAGTTTCGGGTCCCCAAGAGACCCAGTACTTC. Encoded protein: CASSLVSGPQETQYF.

The J gene is TRBJ1-1, the V gene TRBV28, with D maybe TRBD1 (5 bases). Germline assignment: CDR1 MDHEN and CDR2 SYDVKM. The V end lost 3 bases, the J end lost 5 bases, and 7 bases lay between the germline ends. The CDR3 is 12 residues long. The CDR3 spells CASSFWGTEAFF. The CDR3 DNA sequence: TGTGCCAGCAGTTTCTGGGGGACTGAAGCTTTCTTT.

J is TRBJ1-5 and V is TRBV14; 7 positions match TRBD1. V was clipped by 1 base and J by 3 bases; unmatched bases: 6. The CDR3 totals 16 residues. CDR1 and CDR2 from the germline V gene are SGHDN and FVKESK. The CDR3, as DNA: TGTGCCAGCAGCCAAGGGTTGGAGGGGGCCAATCAGCCCCAGCATTTT. Protein product: CASSQGLEGANQPQHF.

V is TRBV2 and J is TRBJ1-5; D ambiguous. CDR1 SNHLY and CDR2 FYNNEI come from the germline V gene. Trimming stripped 1 base from V and 9 bases from J, with 13 bases between. This CDR3 is 14 amino acids long. The CDR3 protein is CASSEVSGRGPQHF. The DNA of the CDR3 is TGTGCCAGCAGTGAAGTTAGCGGCCGGGGGCCCCAGCATTTT.

The rearrangement joins TRBV23-1 to TRBJ1-2, with D uncertain. TRBV23-1 counts as an open reading frame of uncertain function. The CDR3 consists of 15 residues. The V and J ends lost 0 bases and 8 bases respectively, with 16 bases between them. The CDR3 region has the DNA TGCGCCAGCAGTCAATCTGACCCGCTGCCCGGCGGCTACACCTTC. It specifies CASSQSDPLPGGYTF.

The chain recombines TRBV18 with TRBJ2-7, with D unclear. From germline, CDR1 is KGHSH and CDR2 LQKENI. The V and J ends lost 3 bases and 3 bases respectively, with 18 bases between them. The CDR3 consists of 16 residues. The CDR3 is CASSPNSGMPNYEQYF. CDR3 sequence (DNA): TGTGCCAGCTCACCGAATAGTGGGATGCCCAACTACGAGCAGTACTTC. Complete variable domain (other parts from reference TRBV18 and TRBJ2-7): NAGVMQNPRHLVRRRGQEARLRCSPMKGHSHVYWYRQLPEEGLKFMVYLQKENIIDESGMPKERFSAEFPKEGPSILRIQQVVRGDSAAYFCASSPNSGMPNYEQYFGPGTRLTVT.

This clone appeared once. The J gene is TRBJ2-7, the V gene TRBV6-5; 8 nucleotides agree with TRBD1. CDR1 and CDR2 (germline): MNHEY, SVGAGI. Unmatched junction bases numbered 12, after V lost 4 bases and J lost 7 bases. This CDR3 has 15 amino acids. The CDR3 nucleotides read TGTGCCAGCAGTTTCTCCGGGACAGGAATGAGTGAGCAGTACTTC. Its translation: CASSFSGTGMSEQYF.

This CDR3 is CASSQVGGAGQTQYF. The CDR3 region has the DNA TGTGCCAGCAGCCAAGTCGGGGGGGCCGGGCAGACCCAGTACTTC. The V and J genes are TRBV3-1 (or the pseudogene TRBV3-2) and TRBJ2-5; 8 nucleotides agree with TRBD2. Trimming removed 1 base from V and 6 bases from J; junction bases left unmatched: 7. Germline-derived CDR1 and CDR2 are LGHDT and YNNKEL (reference sequence). CDR3 length: 15 residues.

The gene calls are TRBV24-1 and TRBJ1-1, with 10 nucleotides matching TRBD1. Germline V gene lookup returns CDR1 KGHDR and CDR2 SFDVKD. Unmatched junction bases numbered 4, after V lost 10 bases and J lost 3 bases. The CDR3 has 13 amino acids. In DNA, the CDR3 is TGTGCCACACAGGACAGGGGGGACACTGAAGCTTTCTTT. It translates to CATQDRGDTEAFF.

In its sample, this clone was seen a few times. The rearrangement joins TRBV19 to TRBJ2-7, with 7 bases matching TRBD1. Germline V CDR1 and CDR2: LNHDA, SQIVND (reference sequence). After removal of 6 bases from V and 2 bases from J, the junction contained 4 bases not matched to a gene. The CDR3 is made up of 13 amino acids. The CDR3 DNA is TGTGCCAGTAGGCAGACAGGGACCTACGAGCAGTACTTC. Translation gives CASRQTGTYEQYF.

This sequence joins TRBV14 and TRBJ2-3, with D possibly being TRBD1 (6 bases). V shed 4 bases and J shed 9 bases, with 11 bases lying between them. From germline, CDR1 is SGHDN and CDR2 FVKESK. The CDR3 extends over 12 amino acids. The CDR3 reads CASSLMQGTQYF. The CDR3 coding sequence is TGTGCCAGCAGCCTAATGCAGGGGACGCAGTATTTT.

The chain carries TRBV4-1 and TRBJ2-2, with D perhaps matching TRBD1 (5 bases). The ends were cut back, 1 base at V and 6 bases at J, with 15 bases in the middle. This CDR3 has 16 amino acids. Germline CDR1 MGHRA, CDR2 YSYEKL. The CDR3 region is CASSQVGRDSPGELFF. In nucleotides, the CDR3 is TGCGCCAGCAGCCAAGTAGGCAGGGATTCCCCCGGGGAGCTGTTTTTT.

The rearrangement uses TRBV2 and TRBJ1-6; 8 bases are a match to TRBD1. The CDR3 totals 16 residues. V dropped 4 bases and J dropped 2; count of bases not matched to a gene: 4. Germline V CDR1 and CDR2: SNHLY, FYNNEI. The CDR3 is CASSGQGAAYNSPLHF. CDR3 bases: TGTGCCAGCAGTGGGCAGGGGGCTGCCTATAATTCACCCCTCCACTTT.

This chain uses TRBV9 with TRBJ1-3; D call uncertain. The CDR3 totals 16 residues. Germline values: CDR1 SGDLS, CDR2 YYNGEE. Trimming pared 0 bases from V and 0 bases from J, leaving 10 bases between. The CDR3 DNA follows: TGTGCCAGCAGCGTAGGAGGCATCACCTCTGGAAACACCATATATTTT. This sequence encodes CASSVGGITSGNTIYF.